Below, 22 T cell receptor beta chains from the same sample are listed, as sequenced in a study of circulating and synovial CD4+ cells in juvenile arthritis. The data were produced by immunoSEQ multiplex PCR, yet TCRdb's version contains in-frame clones alone and is incomplete. Altogether 30,000 to 40,000 clones are present, nearly 95% being singletons, with the ten largest covering about 0.66%. The specimen was CD4+ T cells from blood. All receptors derive from a human donor with juvenile idiopathic arthritis.

In this sample, this clone turned up once. The chain combines TRBV10-3 with TRBJ2-3; maybe TRBD1 (6 bases). Germline V lookup: CDR1 ENHRY, CDR2 SYGVKD. The CDR3 contains 13 residues. V was trimmed by 10 bases and J by 5 bases, leaving 16 bases between them. CDR3 coding DNA: TGTGCCACCGCGGACAGATCGGGAGATACGCAGTATTTT. It translates to CATADRSGDTQYF.

The CDR3 loop is CASSDPLAGVGEQFF. The DNA for the CDR3 is TGTGCCAGCAGCGACCCGCTAGCGGGGGTCGGTGAGCAGTTCTTC. The chain uses TRBV7-2 and TRBJ2-1, with 10 positions matching TRBD2. The CDR3 totals 15 residues. The junction had 10 bases not matched to a gene; V was cut back by 5 bases and J by 9 bases. CDR1 is SGHTA and CDR2 is FQGNSA in the germline V gene.

A few counts support this clone. This chain connects TRBV19 to TRBJ1-1; D call uncertain. The CDR3 sequence is 13 residues long. With 6 bases removed from V and 1 base from J, the gap between germline ends came to 9 bases. The germline V gene has CDR1 LNHDA and CDR2 SQIVND (reference sequence). CDR3 loop: CASRVVGNTEAFF. Written as DNA, the CDR3 is TGTGCCAGTAGAGTGGTCGGGAACACTGAAGCTTTCTTT.

This sequence joins TRBV19 and TRBJ2-7; the D gene is possibly TRBD2 (5 bases). This CDR3 contains 16 residues. The germline gives CDR1 LNHDA, CDR2 SQIVND (reference sequence). V lost 5 bases, J lost 0 bases, and 17 bases lay in between. CDR3 residues: CASSGRISGSSYEQYF. The CDR3 bases are TGTGCCAGTAGTGGGCGTATCAGCGGCAGCTCCTACGAGCAGTACTTC.

This sequence joins TRBV7-8 and TRBJ2-3; D is uncertain. V lost 3 bases, J lost 0 bases, and 16 bases lay in between. The CDR3 extends over 17 amino acids. Looked up from germline, CDR1 is SGHVS and CDR2 is FQNEAQ. CDR3: CASSFPRSSYSTDTQYF. CDR3 DNA sequence: TGTGCCAGCAGCTTTCCCCGGTCATCCTATAGCACAGATACGCAGTATTTT.

The chain recombines TRBV2 with TRBJ2-7; 8 positions agree with TRBD2. The CDR3 totals 15 residues. Germline CDR1 is SNHLY and CDR2 is FYNNEI. J lost 6 bases, V lost 7 bases, and 14 bases had no gene match. Here the CDR3 DNA reads TGTGCCAGCATATATCAACCGGGACTAGTCGGCGAGCAGTACTTC. Protein product: CASIYQPGLVGEQYF.

V gene TRBV30 combines with J gene TRBJ1-1, with 7 bases fitting TRBD1. V shed 4 bases and J 2 bases; nucleotides not matched to a gene: 10. CDR1 is GTSNPN, CDR2 SVGIG, per germline (reference sequence). The CDR3 spans 15 residues. The CDR3 nucleotides read TGTGCCTGGAATCGGGCGGCAGGGGGAAACACTGAAGCTTTCTTT. Its protein is CAWNRAAGGNTEAFF.

This clone was picked up one time. The chain couples TRBV2 to TRBJ2-7; 10 bases map to TRBD2. V shed 5 bases, J shed 2 bases, and the junction held 3 bases outside the gene matches. CDR3 length equals 14 residues. The germline V gene has CDR1 SNHLY and CDR2 FYNNEI. The CDR3 DNA reads TGTGCCAGCAGTCTAGCGGGAGAAACCTACGAGCAGTACTTC. It is translated as CASSLAGETYEQYF.

The chain couples TRBV5-6 to TRBJ2-3; D might be TRBD2 (7 bases). The CDR3 has 19 amino acids. Germline V gene sequence: CDR1 SGHDT, CDR2 YYEEEE. Trimming shortened V by 1 base and J by 1 base, and 22 bases separated the two germline ends. CDR3 bases: TGTGCCAGCAGCTTGTTGGGGGGCGGGGGTCCTGGTGGCACAGATACGCAGTATTTT. Encoded protein: CASSLLGGGGPGGTDTQYF.

CDR3 DNA: TGTGCCAGCTCACCGGGGACAGGGTCCACTCAGCCCCAGCATTTT. Protein: CASSPGTGSTQPQHF. The V gene is TRBV18, the J gene TRBJ1-5; TRBD1 agrees at 9 bases. The CDR3 contains 15 residues. Per germline, CDR1 KGHSH and CDR2 LQKENI. V trimming: 3 bases; J trimming: 6 bases; junction bases outside the gene matches: 6.

This chain joins TRBV5-1 and TRBJ2-7; 7 nucleotides match TRBD1. Germline values: CDR1 SGHRS, CDR2 YFSETQ. V was clipped by 1 base and J by 3 bases; unmatched bases: 7. This CDR3 has 15 amino acids. CDR3 DNA sequence: TGCGCCAGCAGCTTGCGACAGGGTGAGGGCTACGAGCAGTACTTC. Translating gives CASSLRQGEGYEQYF.

This rearrangement joins TRBV7-3 to TRBJ2-3; no firm D call. The CDR3 has 13 amino acids. Germline CDR1 SGHTA, CDR2 FQGTGA. V lost 4 bases, J lost 0 bases, and 5 bases lay in between. CDR3 DNA sequence: TGTGCCAGCAGCTCCCCAAGCACAGATACGCAGTATTTT. Its translation is CASSSPSTDTQYF. The full variable domain, completed using reference TRBV7-3 and TRBJ2-3, is GAGVSQTPSNKVTEKGKYVELRCDPISGHTALYWYRQSLGQGPEFLIYFQGTGAADDSGLPNDRFFAVRPEGSVSTLKIQRTERGDSAVYLCASSSPSTDTQYFGPGTRLTVL.

The chain has TRBV4-2 and TRBJ2-1, with 11 bases matching TRBD2. Losses at the gene ends were 1 base for V and 7 bases for J; bases not matched to a gene: 0. This CDR3 has 14 residues. Per germline, CDR1 LGHNA and CDR2 YNFKEQ. The CDR3 loop is CASSQGLAGNEQFF. CDR3 nucleotide sequence: TGTGCCAGCAGCCAAGGACTAGCGGGGAATGAGCAGTTCTTC.

The rearrangement uses TRBV5-1 and TRBJ2-5; a possible D gene is TRBD2 (5 bases). Trimming took off 0 bases at V and 5 bases at J, with 14 bases between the two ends. CDR3 size: 15 residues. CDR1 is SGHRS and CDR2 is YFSETQ in the germline V gene. The DNA of the CDR3 is TGCGCCAGCAGCTTGGGTTCAGGACGCGGGGAGACCCAGTACTTC. Its protein product is CASSLGSGRGETQYF.

J is TRBJ1-5 and V is TRBV21-1. TRBV21-1 is reported as a pseudogene. The CDR3 runs 13 residues. In DNA form, the CDR3 reads TGTGCCAGCAGGAGGGAAGGCAATCAGCCCCAGCATTTT. Amino acid sequence: CASRREGNQPQHF.

This sequence joins TRBV6-4 and TRBJ2-3; TRBD2 matches 11 bases. This CDR3 spans 14 amino acids. Germline V gene data show CDR1 as MRHNA and CDR2 as SNTAGT. V lost 5 bases, J lost 4 bases, and 2 bases stayed unmatched. CDR3 DNA sequence: TGTGCCAGCAGTACTAGCGGGAGCGCAGATACGCAGTATTTT. Protein: CASSTSGSADTQYF.

The DNA for the CDR3 is TGTGCCAGTACTCAGCGGGGGGGCTACAATGAGCAGTTCTTC. It specifies CASTQRGGYNEQFF. V gene TRBV19 combines with J gene TRBJ2-1; TRBD2 agrees at 10 bases. The V segment lost 7 bases and the J segment 3 bases; nucleotides outside the gene matches: 3. CDR3 length: 14 residues. Germline V gene sequence: CDR1 LNHDA, CDR2 SQIVND (reference sequence).

The chain recombines TRBV5-4 with TRBJ2-7, with 9 nucleotides matching TRBD2. There are 13 residues in the CDR3. CDR1 is SGHNT, CDR2 YYREEE, per germline (reference sequence). V dropped 6 bases and J dropped 9; count of bases not matched to a gene: 10. This chain's CDR3 is CASKYGGLAVQYF. DNA for the CDR3: TGTGCCAGCAAATATGGGGGACTAGCTGTGCAGTACTTC. The complete variable domain, with remaining parts taken from reference TRBV5-4 and TRBJ2-7, reads ETGVTQSPTHLIKTRGQQVTLRCSSQSGHNTVSWYQQALGQGPQFIFQYYREEENGRGNFPPRFSGLQFPNYSSELNVNALELDDSALYLCASKYGGLAVQYFGPGTRLTVT.

This clone was found a few times. The chain combines TRBV19 with TRBJ1-2; 7 bases map to TRBD1. Germline V gives CDR1 LNHDA, CDR2 SQIVND (reference sequence). V trimming: 9 bases; J trimming: 7 bases; junction bases outside the gene matches: 11. The CDR3 is made up of 13 amino acids. CDR3 loop: CASFEGARGGYTF. The CDR3 coding sequence is TGTGCCAGCTTCGAGGGGGCGCGAGGTGGCTACACCTTC.

Here the CDR3 DNA reads TGTGCCAGCACCCCGCCTGGGACAGGGGGGGAATACGAGCAGTACTTC. The encoded protein is CASTPPGTGGEYEQYF. This chain uses TRBV6-6 with TRBJ2-7; 11 bases are shared with TRBD1. V trimming: 7 bases; J trimming: 4 bases; junction bases outside the gene matches: 12. Germline V gene lookup returns CDR1 MNHNY and CDR2 SVGAGI (reference sequence). The CDR3 is made up of 16 amino acids.

The chain employs TRBV23-1 and TRBJ1-3; no clear D. TRBV23-1 is designated an ORF whose function remains uncertain. V was clipped by 2 bases and J by 4 bases, with 12 bases between them. This CDR3 comprises 15 residues. This CDR3 reads CASSQRDLPGNTIYF. The CDR3 DNA reads TGCGCCAGCAGTCAAAGAGATCTCCCCGGAAACACCATATATTTT.

The rearrangement joins TRBV5-1 to TRBJ2-3, with TRBD2 matching 10 bases. The CDR3 is made up of 16 amino acids. Trimming at V came to 0 bases and at J to 1 base, leaving 2 bases not matched to a gene. In germline, CDR1 is SGHRS, CDR2 YFSETQ. The CDR3 protein is CASSLVLAGGTDTQYF. DNA for the CDR3: TGCGCCAGCAGCTTGGTCCTAGCGGGAGGCACAGATACGCAGTATTTT.